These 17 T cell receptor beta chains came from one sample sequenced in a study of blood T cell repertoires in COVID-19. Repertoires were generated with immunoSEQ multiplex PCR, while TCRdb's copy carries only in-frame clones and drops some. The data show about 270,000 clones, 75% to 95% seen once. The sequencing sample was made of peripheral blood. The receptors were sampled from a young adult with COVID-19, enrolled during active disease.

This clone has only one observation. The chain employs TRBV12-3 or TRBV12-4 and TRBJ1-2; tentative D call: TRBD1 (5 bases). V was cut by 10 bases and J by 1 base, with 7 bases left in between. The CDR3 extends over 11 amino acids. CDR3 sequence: CATDSNYGYTF. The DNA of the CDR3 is TGTGCCACTGACAGTAACTATGGCTACACCTTC.

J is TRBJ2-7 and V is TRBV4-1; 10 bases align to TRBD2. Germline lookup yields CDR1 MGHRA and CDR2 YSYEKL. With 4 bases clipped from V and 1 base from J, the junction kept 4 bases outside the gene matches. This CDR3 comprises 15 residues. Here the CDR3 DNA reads TGCGCCAGCAGCCGCCCTAGCGGGAGTTCCTACGAGCAGTACTTC. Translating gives CASSRPSGSSYEQYF.

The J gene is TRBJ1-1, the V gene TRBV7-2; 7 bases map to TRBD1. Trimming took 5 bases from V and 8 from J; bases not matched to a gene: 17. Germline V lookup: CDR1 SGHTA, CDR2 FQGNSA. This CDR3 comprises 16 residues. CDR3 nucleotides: TGTGCCAGCAGCGAAGCGACAGGGAATCCCCCCAAGGAAGCTTTCTTT. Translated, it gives CASSEATGNPPKEAFF.

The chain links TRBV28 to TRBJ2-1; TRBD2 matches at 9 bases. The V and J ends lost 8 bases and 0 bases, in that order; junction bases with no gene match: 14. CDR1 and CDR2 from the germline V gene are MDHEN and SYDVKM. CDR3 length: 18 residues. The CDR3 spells CASVAIRSGRSSYNEQFF. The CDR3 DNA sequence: TGTGCCAGCGTCGCAATCCGAAGCGGGAGGAGCTCCTACAATGAGCAGTTCTTC.

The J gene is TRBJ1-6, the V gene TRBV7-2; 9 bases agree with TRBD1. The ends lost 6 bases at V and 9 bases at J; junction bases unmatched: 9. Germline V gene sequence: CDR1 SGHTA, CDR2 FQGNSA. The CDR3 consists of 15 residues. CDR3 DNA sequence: TGTGCCAGCAGTTTTACACAGGGGGCGTTTTCACCCCTCCACTTT. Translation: CASSFTQGAFSPLHF.

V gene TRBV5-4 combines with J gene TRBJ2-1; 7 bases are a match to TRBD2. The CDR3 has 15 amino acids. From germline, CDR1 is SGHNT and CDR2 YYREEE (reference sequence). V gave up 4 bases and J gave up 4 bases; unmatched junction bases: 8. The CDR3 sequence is CASSTKGGAYNEQFF. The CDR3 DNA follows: TGTGCCAGCAGCACAAAGGGAGGGGCTTACAATGAGCAGTTCTTC. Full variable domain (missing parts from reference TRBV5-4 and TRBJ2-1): ETGVTQSPTHLIKTRGQQVTLRCSSQSGHNTVSWYQQALGQGPQFIFQYYREEENGRGNFPPRFSGLQFPNYSSELNVNALELDDSALYLCASSTKGGAYNEQFFGPGTRLTVL.

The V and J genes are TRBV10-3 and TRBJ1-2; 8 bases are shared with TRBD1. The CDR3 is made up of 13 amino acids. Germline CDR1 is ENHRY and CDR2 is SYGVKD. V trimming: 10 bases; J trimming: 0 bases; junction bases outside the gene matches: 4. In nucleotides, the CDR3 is TGTGCCACGGGACAGGACTCTAACTATGGCTACACCTTC. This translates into CATGQDSNYGYTF.

The CDR3 DNA reads TGCGCCAGCAGTATCTACAGGGGGGCCTCCGAGCAGTACTTC. Translated, it gives CASSIYRGASEQYF. This sequence joins TRBV4-1 and TRBJ2-7; 8 bases line up with TRBD1. From germline, CDR1 is MGHRA and CDR2 YSYEKL. The V segment lost 6 bases and the J segment 6 bases; nucleotides outside the gene matches: 10. The CDR3 length is 14 residues.

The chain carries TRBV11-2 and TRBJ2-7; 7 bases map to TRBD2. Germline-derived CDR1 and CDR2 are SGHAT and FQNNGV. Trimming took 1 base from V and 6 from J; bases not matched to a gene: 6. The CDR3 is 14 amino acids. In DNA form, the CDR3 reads TGTGCCAGCAGCTTAGGACTAGCTGGGCCCGAGCAGTACTTC. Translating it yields CASSLGLAGPEQYF.

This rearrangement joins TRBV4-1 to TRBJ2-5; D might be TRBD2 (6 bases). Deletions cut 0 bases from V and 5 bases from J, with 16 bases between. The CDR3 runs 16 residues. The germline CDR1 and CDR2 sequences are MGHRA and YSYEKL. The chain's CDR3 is CASSQDRMGRGETQYF. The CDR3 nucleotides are TGCGCCAGCAGCCAAGATCGAATGGGACGGGGGGAGACCCAGTACTTC.

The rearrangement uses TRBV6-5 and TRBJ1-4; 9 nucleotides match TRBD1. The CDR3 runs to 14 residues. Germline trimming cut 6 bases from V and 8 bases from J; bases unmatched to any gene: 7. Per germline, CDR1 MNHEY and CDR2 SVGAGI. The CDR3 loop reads CASRNRGHNEKLFF. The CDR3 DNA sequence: TGTGCCAGCAGAAACAGGGGGCATAACGAAAAACTGTTTTTT.

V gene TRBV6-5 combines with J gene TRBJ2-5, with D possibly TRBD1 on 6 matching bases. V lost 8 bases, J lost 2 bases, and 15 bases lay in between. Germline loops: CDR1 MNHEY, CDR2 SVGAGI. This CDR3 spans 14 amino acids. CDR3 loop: CASARPGQQETQYF. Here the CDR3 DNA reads TGTGCCAGCGCCCGGCCCGGACAGCAAGAGACCCAGTACTTC.

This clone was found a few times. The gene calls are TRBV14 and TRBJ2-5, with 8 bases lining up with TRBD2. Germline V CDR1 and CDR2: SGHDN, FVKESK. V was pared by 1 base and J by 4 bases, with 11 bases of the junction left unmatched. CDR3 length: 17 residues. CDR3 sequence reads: CASSQGGIAGWRETQYF. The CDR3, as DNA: TGTGCCAGCAGCCAAGGAGGTATAGCGGGATGGAGAGAGACCCAGTACTTC.

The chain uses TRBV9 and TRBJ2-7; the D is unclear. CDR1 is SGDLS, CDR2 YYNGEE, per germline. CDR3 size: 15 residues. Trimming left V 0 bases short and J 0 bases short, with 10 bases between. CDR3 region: CASSVGPSSSYEQYF. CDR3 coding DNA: TGTGCCAGCAGCGTAGGCCCATCCAGCTCCTACGAGCAGTACTTC.

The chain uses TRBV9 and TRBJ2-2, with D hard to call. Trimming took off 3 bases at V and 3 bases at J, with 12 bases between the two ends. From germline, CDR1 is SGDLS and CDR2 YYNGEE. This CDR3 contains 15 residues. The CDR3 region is CASSAVAADTGELFF. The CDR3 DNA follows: TGTGCCAGCAGCGCCGTCGCGGCAGACACCGGGGAGCTGTTTTTT.

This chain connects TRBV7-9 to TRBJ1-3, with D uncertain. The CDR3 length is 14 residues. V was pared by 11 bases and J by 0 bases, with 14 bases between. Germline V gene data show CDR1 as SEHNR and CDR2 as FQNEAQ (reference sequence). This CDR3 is CALSSAISGNTIYF. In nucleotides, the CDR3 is TGTGCCCTCTCTAGCGCCATCTCTGGAAACACCATATATTTT.

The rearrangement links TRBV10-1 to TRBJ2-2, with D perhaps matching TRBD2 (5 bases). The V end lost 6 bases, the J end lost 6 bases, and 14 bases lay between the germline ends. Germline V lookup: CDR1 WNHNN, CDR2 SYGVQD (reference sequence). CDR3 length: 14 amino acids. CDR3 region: CASRRELGAGELFF. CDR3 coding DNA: TGCGCCAGCAGGAGGGAACTAGGAGCCGGGGAGCTGTTTTTT.